What follows are 7 T cell receptor beta chains derived from one specimen sequenced in a study of OX40 agonist ivuxolimab in advanced cancers. Some clones are missing from TCRdb's copy, which holds only in-frame ones; the method was immunoSEQ multiplex PCR. The repertoire includes 90,000 to 150,000 clones, approximately 92% of them detected once, and 0.55% sits in the top ten. This sample comprised CD4+ or CD8+ T cells sorted from blood, obtained in a trial of the OX40 agonist ivuxolimab. Receptors were obtained from an adult with an advanced solid tumor such as melanoma, head and neck, liver or kidney cancer.

The chain uses TRBV5-1 and TRBJ2-3; D remains unclear. Germline lookup yields CDR1 SGHRS and CDR2 YFSETQ. The CDR3 length is 15 residues. V was pared by 0 bases and J by 4 bases, with 12 bases between. CDR3 DNA sequence: TGCGCCAGCAGCTTGGCCTTAAGTCAGGCAGATACGCAGTATTTT. It yields the protein CASSLALSQADTQYF. Using reference TRBV5-1 and TRBJ2-3 for the parts outside the CDR3, the full variable domain is KAGVTQTPRYLIKTRGQQVTLSCSPISGHRSVSWYQQTPGQGLQFLFEYFSETQRNKGNFPGRFSGRQFSNSRSEMNVSTLELGDSALYLCASSLALSQADTQYFGPGTRLTVL.

The chain links TRBV4-3 to TRBJ2-5, with D tentatively TRBD2 (7 bases). CDR3 length equals 13 residues. Germline V gene sequence: CDR1 LGHNA, CDR2 YSLEER. The V and J ends lost 4 bases and 5 bases respectively, with 11 bases between them. The CDR3, as DNA: TGCGCCAGCAGCCTCGGGGGGCGGGAGACCCAGTACTTC. It encodes CASSLGGRETQYF.

This clone was recorded only once. CDR3 region: CASSPRGAGGAHEQYF. CDR3 nucleotides: TGCGCCAGCAGCCCCCGGGGGGCAGGGGGCGCCCACGAGCAGTACTTC. The chain carries TRBV5-1 and TRBJ2-7, with a tentative D call TRBD1 (8 bases). V lost 4 bases, J lost 5 bases, and 22 bases lay in between. CDR1 is SGHRS, CDR2 YFSETQ, per germline. The CDR3 sequence is 16 residues long.

This clone appeared a single time. The chain recombines TRBV2 with TRBJ1-2; 8 positions match TRBD1. The CDR3 has 12 residues. The germline CDR1 and CDR2 sequences are SNHLY and FYNNEI. The junction had 3 bases not matched to a gene; V was cut back by 8 bases and J by 4 bases. The CDR3 region is CASGGQGYGYTF. CDR3 in DNA: TGTGCCAGCGGAGGACAGGGCTATGGCTACACCTTC.

J is TRBJ2-7 and V is TRBV27; D unresolved. Germline CDR1 and CDR2: MNHEY and SMNVEV (reference sequence). Deletions cut 4 bases from V and 0 bases from J, with 16 bases between. This CDR3 is built from 16 residues. CDR3 DNA: TGTGCCAGCAGTTCCGATTTGGGGATGGGCTCCTACGAGCAGTACTTC. This gives the protein CASSSDLGMGSYEQYF.

J is TRBJ2-7 and V is TRBV28; D unclear. The V end was cut by 6 bases, the J end by 6 bases, with 9 bases between. Germline loops: CDR1 MDHEN, CDR2 SYDVKM. This CDR3 region has 11 residues. In nucleotides, the CDR3 is TGTGCCAGCAGGGCCCTGACCGAGCAGTACTTC. The encoded protein is CASRALTEQYF.

V gene TRBV6-4 combines with J gene TRBJ1-5; D is unclear. The germline gives CDR1 MRHNA, CDR2 SNTAGT. The CDR3 totals 13 residues. V gave up 3 bases and J gave up 6 bases, with 9 bases separating them. The CDR3 sequence: CASSDEGGQPQHF. In nucleotides, the CDR3 is TGTGCCAGCAGTGATGAGGGAGGTCAGCCCCAGCATTTT.